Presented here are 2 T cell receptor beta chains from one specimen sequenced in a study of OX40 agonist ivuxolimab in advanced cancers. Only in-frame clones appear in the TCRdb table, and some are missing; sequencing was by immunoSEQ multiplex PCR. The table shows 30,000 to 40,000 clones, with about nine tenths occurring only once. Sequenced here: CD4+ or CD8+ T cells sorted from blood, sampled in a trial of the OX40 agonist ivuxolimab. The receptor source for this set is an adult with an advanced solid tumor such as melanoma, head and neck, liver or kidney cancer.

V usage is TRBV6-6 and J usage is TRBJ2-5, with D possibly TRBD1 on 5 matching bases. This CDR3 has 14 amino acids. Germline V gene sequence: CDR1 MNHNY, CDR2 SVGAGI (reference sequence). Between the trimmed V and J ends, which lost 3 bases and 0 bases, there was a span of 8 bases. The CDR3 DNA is TGTGCCAGCAGTTATCTGACAGACCAAGAGACCCAGTACTTC. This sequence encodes CASSYLTDQETQYF.

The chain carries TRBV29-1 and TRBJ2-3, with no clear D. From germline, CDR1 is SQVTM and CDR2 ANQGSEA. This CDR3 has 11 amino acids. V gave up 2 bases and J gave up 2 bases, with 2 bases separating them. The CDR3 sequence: CSVENTDTQYF. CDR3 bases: TGCAGCGTTGAAAACACAGATACGCAGTATTTT.